This TCR beta chain is drawn from a study of T-cell reconstitution after alpha-beta-depleted transplantation in children. Study results and caveats: When one year had passed after transplant, most T-cell counts and diversity came from newly produced T cells.

About this clonotype: Its antigen is undetermined.

Unique molecular identifiers were used to barcode this TCRbeta library. TCRdb redid the calling of the PCR reads with MiXCR, one entry per CDR3 protein. The data show a few hundred thousand distinct CDR3 sequences, over 10% seen once. The CDR3 sequence is 15 residues long. Germline V gives CDR1 MGHDK, CDR2 SYGVNS. V shed 4 bases and J shed 0 bases, with 10 bases lying between them. The sequence was collected from a male patient between 10 and 17 years old who had a stem cell transplant for acute myeloid leukemia, so the T cells may come from the graft donor. This chain joins TRBV25-1 and TRBJ2-1; D is possibly TRBD2 (5 bases). The material sequenced was PBMCs, mostly from graft donor cells, taken 360 days after TCRalphabeta/CD19-depleted stem cell transplant. The CDR3 is CASSALTSSYNEQFF. Here the CDR3 DNA reads TGTGCCAGCAGTGCCTTAACTAGCTCCTACAATGAGCAGTTCTTC.